The 17 T cell receptor beta chains in this list originate from one sample, sequenced in a study of CD8 T cells in ankylosing spondylitis. TCRdb re-analysed the 5' RACE reads in MiXCR, keeping a single row per CDR3 protein. This sample has 250,000 to 300,000 distinct CDR3 sequences, with 20% found just once. The sequenced material came from blood, either unsorted or a sorted T cell fraction (not recorded which). Every receptor here comes from a male donor with ankylosing spondylitis or in good health (not recorded which).

This clonotype occurred a few times. V and J are TRBV27 and TRBJ2-2; perhaps TRBD1 as D (6 bases). V gave up 8 bases and J gave up 2 bases, with 12 bases separating them. The germline CDR1 and CDR2 sequences are MNHEY and SMNVEV (reference sequence). This CDR3 is 14 amino acids long. This CDR3 reads CASSSGDNTGELFF. CDR3 bases: TGTGCCAGCTCGTCAGGGGATAACACCGGGGAGCTGTTTTTT.

J is TRBJ2-2 and V is TRBV20-1; D uncertain. Germline V gene sequence: CDR1 DFQATT, CDR2 SNEGSKA (reference sequence). This CDR3 spans 13 amino acids. V was pared by 4 bases and J by 0 bases, with 6 bases between. The CDR3 spells CSAMSTNTGELFF. The CDR3 DNA reads TGCAGTGCTATGTCCACGAACACCGGGGAGCTGTTTTTT.

The table lists this clonotype with a count of one. The gene calls are TRBV9 and TRBJ2-3; weak D call: TRBD1 (5 bases). V lost 0 bases to trimming and J lost 2 bases, with 7 bases between them. The CDR3 spans 14 residues. Germline CDR1 is SGDLS and CDR2 is YYNGEE. CDR3 DNA sequence: TGTGCCAGCAGCGTAGAACAGGACACAGATACGCAGTATTTT. Translating it yields CASSVEQDTDTQYF.

This clonotype has a handful of counts. The J gene is TRBJ2-5, the V gene TRBV11-2; D gene uncertain. CDR1 and CDR2 (germline): SGHAT, FQNNGV. The V and J ends lost 0 bases and 6 bases respectively, with 17 bases between them. The CDR3 has 16 amino acids. CDR3 protein: CASSLDFRDVLKTQYF. The CDR3 bases are TGTGCCAGCAGCTTAGATTTTAGAGATGTGTTAAAGACCCAGTACTTC.

This clonotype occurred a few times. This rearrangement joins TRBV5-5 to TRBJ2-7, with TRBD1 matching 7 bases. The J segment lost 5 bases and the V segment lost 5 bases, leaving 7 bases of the junction unmatched. The CDR3 is 13 residues long. The germline V gene encodes CDR1 SGHKS and CDR2 YYEKEE (reference sequence). CDR3 coding DNA: TGTGCCAGCAGTTTGACAGGGATAGACGAGCAGTACGTC. It is translated as CASSLTGIDEQYV.

V and J are TRBV18 and TRBJ2-3; D not certain. Germline V gene lookup returns CDR1 KGHSH and CDR2 LQKENI. The CDR3 is made up of 14 amino acids. V shed 3 bases and J shed 6 bases, with 13 bases lying between them. The CDR3 DNA reads TGTGCCAGCTCACCCCCAGGAAACCGCGATACGCAGTATTTT. Translated: CASSPPGNRDTQYF.

This clonotype was observed at least ten times. The chain links TRBV12-3 or TRBV12-4 to TRBJ2-1; tentatively, D is TRBD1 or TRBD2 (5 bases each). V lost 5 bases, J lost 9 bases, and 11 bases lay in between. This CDR3 is 12 amino acids long. The CDR3 DNA reads TGTGCCAGCAGTCTCACTGGGGGTGAGCAGTTCTTC. Amino acid sequence: CASSLTGGEQFF.

This chain joins TRBV5-1 and TRBJ2-2, with TRBD2 matching over 8 bases. The J segment lost 1 base and the V segment lost 0 bases, leaving 5 bases of the junction unmatched. This CDR3 comprises 17 residues. From germline, CDR1 is SGHRS and CDR2 YFSETQ. The CDR3: CASSLGLAGWNTGELFF. The CDR3 DNA is TGCGCCAGCAGCTTGGGGCTAGCGGGCTGGAACACCGGGGAGCTGTTTTTT.

In this sample, this clonotype turned up a few times. The genes are TRBV6-6 and TRBJ1-5; D remains ambiguous. The V and J ends lost 7 bases and 3 bases respectively, with 7 bases between them. Germline assignment: CDR1 MNHNY and CDR2 SVGAGI (reference sequence). This CDR3 region has 12 residues. The CDR3: CASKGNNQPQHF. For the CDR3, the DNA is TGTGCCAGCAAGGGAAACAATCAGCCCCAGCATTTT.

This clonotype was seen more than once but under ten times. The chain is built from TRBV28 and TRBJ2-2; the match to TRBD2 covers 16 bases. CDR3 size: 15 residues. The germline CDR1 and CDR2 sequences are MDHEN and SYDVKM. Trimming cost V 6 bases and J 6 bases; bases outside gene matches: 1. As DNA, the CDR3 is TGTGCCAGCAGCGGGACTAGCGGGAGGGCCGGGGAGCTGTTTTTT. Its protein is CASSGTSGRAGELFF.

The chain is built from TRBV30 and TRBJ2-7; 7 bases are a match to TRBD1. This CDR3 has 13 residues. The V gene end was trimmed by 3 bases and the J gene end by 5 bases; junction bases not matched to a gene: 7. Germline CDR1 and CDR2: GTSNPN and SVGIG (reference sequence). CDR3 residues: CAWSRDRANEQYV. CDR3 coding DNA: TGTGCCTGGAGCCGTGACAGGGCTAACGAGCAGTACGTC.

This clonotype was seen only a few times. V usage is TRBV12-3 or TRBV12-4 and J usage is TRBJ2-1; D unresolved. V lost 5 bases, J lost 9 bases, and 20 bases lay in between. The CDR3 is 15 residues long. In DNA, the CDR3 is TGTGCCAGCAGTCAAGACGGTGTTATATGGAGTGAGCAGTTCTTC. Translated: CASSQDGVIWSEQFF.

The table lists this clonotype with many counts. The chain couples TRBV27 to TRBJ2-7, with 13 bases lining up with TRBD2. There are 15 residues in the CDR3. Germline V gene sequence: CDR1 MNHEY, CDR2 SMNVEV (reference sequence). Germline trimming cut 4 bases from V and 5 bases from J; bases unmatched to any gene: 5. CDR3 amino acids: CASSWTSGSEDEQYV. DNA for the CDR3: TGTGCCAGCAGTTGGACTAGCGGGAGCGAGGACGAGCAGTACGTC.

The rearrangement links TRBV12-3 or TRBV12-4 to TRBJ2-4; 10 positions match TRBD2. Unmatched junction bases numbered 4, after V lost 7 bases and J lost 4 bases. The length of the CDR3 is 14 residues. CDR3 in amino acids: CASKSLAGKNIQYF. The DNA of the CDR3 is TGTGCCAGCAAGTCACTAGCGGGAAAAAACATTCAGTACTTC.

V gene TRBV5-6 combines with J gene TRBJ1-2; 12 bases line up with TRBD1. The CDR3 has 16 residues. Germline V lookup: CDR1 SGHDT, CDR2 YYEEEE. The trim removed 5 bases at V and 4 bases at J, leaving 9 bases unmatched. CDR3 residues: CASSLPGQGALYGYTF. The CDR3 DNA sequence: TGTGCCAGCAGTTTGCCGGGACAGGGGGCCCTCTATGGCTACACCTTC.

This clonotype appeared a few times. The chain combines TRBV3-1 with TRBJ2-1, with 7 bases lining up with TRBD1. The length of the CDR3 is 15 residues. Germline loops: CDR1 LGHDT, CDR2 YNNKEL (reference sequence). V lost 6 bases, J lost 0 bases, and 5 bases stayed unmatched. The CDR3 nucleotides are TGTGCCAGCAGTCAACAGGGGAGCTCCTACAATGAGCAGTTCTTC. This sequence encodes CASSQQGSSYNEQFF.

V usage is TRBV20-1 and J usage is TRBJ2-2; a possible D gene is TRBD2 (5 bases). Trimming pared 6 bases from V and 4 bases from J, leaving 12 bases between. Germline V lookup: CDR1 DFQATT, CDR2 SNEGSKA (reference sequence). The CDR3 is made up of 13 amino acids. The CDR3 nucleotides are TGCAGTGCGAATTCAGGAGGCACCGGGGAGCTGTTTTTT. Translating it yields CSANSGGTGELFF.